This TCR beta chain originates from a study of T cells in Graves' hyperthyroidism and ophthalmopathy. Study background: The initial diagnosis was the point when peripheral blood was collected, ahead of any treatment.

Amplification targeted TCR beta CDR3 regions from RNA transcripts. HTBI primers were employed in a first-round RT-PCR of the TCR CDR3. TCRdb reprocessed the multiplex PCR reads with MiXCR, giving one entry per CDR3 protein. The sample has 300,000 to 500,000 distinct CDR3 sequences; under 15% are singletons. The CDR3 length is 17 residues. Trimming took off 1 base at V and 1 base at J, with 14 bases between the two ends. CDR1 LGHDT and CDR2 YNNKEL come from the germline V gene (reference sequence). Patients counted as stable if ophthalmopathy did not develop within 18 months. Sequences were obtained from blood. The V and J genes are TRBV3-1 and TRBJ1-3; D gene uncertain. The TCR comes from a woman aged 25 to 39 with Graves' hyperthyroidism. The CDR3 loop is CASSQGYSPSSGNTIYF. CDR3 in DNA: TGTGCCAGCAGCCAAGGTTACAGTCCGTCTTCTGGAAACACCATATATTTT.